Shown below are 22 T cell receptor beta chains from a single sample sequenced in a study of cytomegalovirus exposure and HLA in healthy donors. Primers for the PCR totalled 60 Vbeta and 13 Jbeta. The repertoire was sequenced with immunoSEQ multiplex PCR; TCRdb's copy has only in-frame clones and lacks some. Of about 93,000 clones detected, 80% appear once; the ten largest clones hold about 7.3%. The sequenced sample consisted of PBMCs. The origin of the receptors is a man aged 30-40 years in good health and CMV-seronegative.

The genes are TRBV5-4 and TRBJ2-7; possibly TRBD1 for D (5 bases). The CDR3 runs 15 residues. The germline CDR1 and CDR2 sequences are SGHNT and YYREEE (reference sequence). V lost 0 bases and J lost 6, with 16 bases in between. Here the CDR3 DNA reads TGTGCCAGCAGCTTGGAGGTAGGCAGGGTGGTCGAGCAGTACTTC. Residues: CASSLEVGRVVEQYF. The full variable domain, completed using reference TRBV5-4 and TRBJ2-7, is ETGVTQSPTHLIKTRGQQVTLRCSSQSGHNTVSWYQQALGQGPQFIFQYYREEENGRGNFPPRFSGLQFPNYSSELNVNALELDDSALYLCASSLEVGRVVEQYFGPGTRLTVT.

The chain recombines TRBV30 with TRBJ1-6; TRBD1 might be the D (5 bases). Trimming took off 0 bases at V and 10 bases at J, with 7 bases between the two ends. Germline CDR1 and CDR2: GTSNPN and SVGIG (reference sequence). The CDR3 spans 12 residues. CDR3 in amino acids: CAWSVRGSPLHF. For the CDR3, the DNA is TGTGCCTGGAGTGTACGGGGGTCACCCCTCCACTTT.

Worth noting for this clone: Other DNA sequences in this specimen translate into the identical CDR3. This CDR3 is CASSPKGQLNTEAFF. The CDR3 bases are TGTGCCAGCTCACCGAAGGGACAGCTGAACACTGAAGCTTTCTTT. The chain links TRBV18 to TRBJ1-1; 7 nucleotides align to TRBD1. Looked up from germline, CDR1 is KGHSH and CDR2 is LQKENI. The CDR3 consists of 15 residues. The V gene end was trimmed by 3 bases and the J gene end by 0 bases; junction bases not matched to a gene: 4.

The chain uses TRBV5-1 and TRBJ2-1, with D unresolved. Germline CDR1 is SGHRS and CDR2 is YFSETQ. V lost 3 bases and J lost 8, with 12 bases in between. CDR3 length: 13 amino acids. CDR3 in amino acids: CASSYTLVHEQFF. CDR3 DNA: TGCGCCAGCAGCTATACCCTAGTCCATGAGCAGTTCTTC.

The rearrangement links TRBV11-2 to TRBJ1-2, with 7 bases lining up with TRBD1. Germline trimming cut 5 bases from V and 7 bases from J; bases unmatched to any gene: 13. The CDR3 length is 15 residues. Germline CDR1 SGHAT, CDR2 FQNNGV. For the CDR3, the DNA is TGTGCCAGCAGCCTCTCTACGACAGGGTTTACTGGCTACACCTTC. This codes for CASSLSTTGFTGYTF.

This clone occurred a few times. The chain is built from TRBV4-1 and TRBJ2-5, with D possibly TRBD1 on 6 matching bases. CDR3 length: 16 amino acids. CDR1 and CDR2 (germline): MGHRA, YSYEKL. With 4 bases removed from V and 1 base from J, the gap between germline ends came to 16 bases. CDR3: CASSPPSGVGQETQYF. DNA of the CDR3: TGCGCCAGCAGCCCCCCATCAGGGGTGGGCCAAGAGACCCAGTACTTC.

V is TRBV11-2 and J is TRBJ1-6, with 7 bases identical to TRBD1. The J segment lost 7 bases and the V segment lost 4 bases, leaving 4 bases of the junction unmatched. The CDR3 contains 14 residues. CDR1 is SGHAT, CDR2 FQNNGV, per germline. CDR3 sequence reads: CASSSFRGNSPLHF. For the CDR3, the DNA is TGTGCCAGCAGCTCGTTCAGGGGGAATTCACCCCTCCACTTT.

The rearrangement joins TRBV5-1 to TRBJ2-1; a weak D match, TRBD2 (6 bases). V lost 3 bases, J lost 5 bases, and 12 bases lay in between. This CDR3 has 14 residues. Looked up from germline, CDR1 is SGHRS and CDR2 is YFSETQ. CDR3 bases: TGCGCCAGCAGCTGGAGGGGAAGGGACAATGAGCAGTTCTTC. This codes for CASSWRGRDNEQFF.

CDR3 sequence (DNA): TGTGCCAGTAGTACGGGACTTCTCGGGGAGCAGTACTTC. It specifies CASSTGLLGEQYF. The chain is built from TRBV19 and TRBJ2-7, with a possible D match to TRBD2 (6 bases). Germline V lookup: CDR1 LNHDA, CDR2 SQIVND (reference sequence). CDR3 length: 13 amino acids. The V and J ends lost 4 bases and 7 bases respectively, with 14 bases between them.

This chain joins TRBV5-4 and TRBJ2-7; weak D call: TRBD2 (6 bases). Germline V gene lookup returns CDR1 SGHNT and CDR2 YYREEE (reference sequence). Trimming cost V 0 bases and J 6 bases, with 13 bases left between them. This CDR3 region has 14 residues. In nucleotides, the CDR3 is TGTGCCAGCAGCTTGGGCGGGGCGTACACCGAGCAGTACTTC. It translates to CASSLGGAYTEQYF.

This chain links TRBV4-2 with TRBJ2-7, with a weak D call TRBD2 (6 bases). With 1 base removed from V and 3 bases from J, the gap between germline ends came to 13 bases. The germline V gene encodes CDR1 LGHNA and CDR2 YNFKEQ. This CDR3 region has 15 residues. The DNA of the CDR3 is TGTGCCAGCAGCCAAGGCCAGCGGGTGGGCTACGAGCAGTACTTC. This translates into CASSQGQRVGYEQYF.

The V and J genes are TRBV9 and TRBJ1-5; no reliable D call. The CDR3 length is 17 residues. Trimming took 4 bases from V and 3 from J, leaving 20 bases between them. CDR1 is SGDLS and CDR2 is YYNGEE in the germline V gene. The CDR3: CASSPGESRGPNQPQHF. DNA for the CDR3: TGTGCCAGCAGCCCCGGAGAATCCCGGGGTCCCAATCAGCCCCAGCATTTT.

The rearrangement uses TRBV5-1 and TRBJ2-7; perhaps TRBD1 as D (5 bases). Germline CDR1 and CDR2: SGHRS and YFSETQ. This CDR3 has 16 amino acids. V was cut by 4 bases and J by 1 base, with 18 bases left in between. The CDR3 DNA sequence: TGCGCCAGCAGCGCGAGAGGACAAAAGGGGTCCTACGAGCAGTACTTC. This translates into CASSARGQKGSYEQYF.

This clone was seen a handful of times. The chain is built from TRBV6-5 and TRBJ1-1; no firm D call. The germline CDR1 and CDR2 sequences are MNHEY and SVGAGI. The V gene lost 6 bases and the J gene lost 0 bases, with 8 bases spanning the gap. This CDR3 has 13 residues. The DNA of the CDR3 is TGTGCCAGCAGGTGGACTGTGAACACTGAAGCTTTCTTT. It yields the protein CASRWTVNTEAFF.

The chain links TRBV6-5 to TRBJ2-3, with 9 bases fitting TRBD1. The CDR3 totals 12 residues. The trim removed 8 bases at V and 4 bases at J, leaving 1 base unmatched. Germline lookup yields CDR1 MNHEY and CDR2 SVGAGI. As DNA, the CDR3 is TGTGCCAGCGGACAGGGGCCAGATACGCAGTATTTT. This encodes CASGQGPDTQYF.

CDR3 residues: CASSLQGALTEAFF. In DNA, the CDR3 is TGTGCCAGCAGTTTACAGGGGGCGTTGACTGAAGCTTTCTTT. This chain uses TRBV6-6 with TRBJ1-1, with 9 nucleotides matching TRBD1. The ends lost 4 bases at V and 5 bases at J; junction bases unmatched: 5. The CDR3 contains 14 residues. The germline gives CDR1 MNHNY, CDR2 SVGAGI (reference sequence).

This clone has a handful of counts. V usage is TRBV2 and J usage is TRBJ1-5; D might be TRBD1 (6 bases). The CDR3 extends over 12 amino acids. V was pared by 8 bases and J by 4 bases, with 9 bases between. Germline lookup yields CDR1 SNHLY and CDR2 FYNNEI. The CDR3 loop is CASGRGNQPQHF. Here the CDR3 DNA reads TGTGCCAGCGGTAGGGGGAATCAGCCCCAGCATTTT.

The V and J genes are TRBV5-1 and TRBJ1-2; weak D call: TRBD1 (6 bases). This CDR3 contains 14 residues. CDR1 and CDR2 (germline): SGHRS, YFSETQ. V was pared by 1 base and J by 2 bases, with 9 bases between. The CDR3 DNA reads TGCGCCAGCAGCTTGACACAGGGAAACTATGGCTACACCTTC. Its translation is CASSLTQGNYGYTF.

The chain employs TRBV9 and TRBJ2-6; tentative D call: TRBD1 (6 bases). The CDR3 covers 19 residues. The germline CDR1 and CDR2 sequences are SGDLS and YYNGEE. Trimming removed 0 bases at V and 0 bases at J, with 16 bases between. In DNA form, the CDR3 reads TGTGCCAGCAGCGTAGACGGGAACAGGGTGAGCTCTGGGGCCAACGTCCTGACTTTC. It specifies CASSVDGNRVSSGANVLTF.

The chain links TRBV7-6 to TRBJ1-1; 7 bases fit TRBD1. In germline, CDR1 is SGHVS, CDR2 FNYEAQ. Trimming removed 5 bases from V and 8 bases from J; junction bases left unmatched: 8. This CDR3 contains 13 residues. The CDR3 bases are TGTGCCAGCAGCACCACAGGGGTAGGAGAAGCTTTCTTT. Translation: CASSTTGVGEAFF.

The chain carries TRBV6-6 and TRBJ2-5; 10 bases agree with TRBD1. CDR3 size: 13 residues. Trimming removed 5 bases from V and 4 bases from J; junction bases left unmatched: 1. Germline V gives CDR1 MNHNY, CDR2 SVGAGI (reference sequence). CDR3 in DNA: TGTGCCAGCAGTGACAGGGGGCTAGAGACCCAGTACTTC. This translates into CASSDRGLETQYF.

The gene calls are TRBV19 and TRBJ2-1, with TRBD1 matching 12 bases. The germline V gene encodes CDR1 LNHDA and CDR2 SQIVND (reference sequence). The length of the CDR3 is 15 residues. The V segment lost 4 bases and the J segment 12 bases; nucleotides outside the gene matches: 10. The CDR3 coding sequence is TGTGCCAGTAGTAATCGGGGACAGGGGGCAAATTGGCAGTTCTTC. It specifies CASSNRGQGANWQFF.